This T cell receptor (beta chain) was retrieved from a study of blood T cell repertoires in COVID-19. Across the study: Italy, Spain and the United States were the sources of the convalescent and acute COVID-19 samples. PBMCs, B-cell-depleted T cells, or T cells were the source of the cDNA or gDNA that made up the material.

CDR3 length: 14 amino acids. Germline assignment: CDR1 KGHSH and CDR2 LQKENI. V shed 3 bases and J 8 bases; nucleotides not matched to a gene: 9. As processed by the authors: Amplified reference gene primers provided the basis for estimating nucleated cell counts. The protocol was immunoSEQ multiplex PCR, while the TCRdb copy is restricted to in-frame clones and leaves out a portion. V, J and clone size are those of that table, while D and trimming were read from the DNA. The table has some 50,000 clones, more than 75% seen once; the top ten hold approximately 29%. The sequencing sample was made of peripheral blood. This TCR derives from a human donor in a cohort sampled during active COVID-19. The chain has TRBV18 and TRBJ1-2; 7 bases map to TRBD1. For the CDR3, the DNA is TGTGCCAGCTCACCCGAACAGGGGACGCGAGGCTACACCTTC. It specifies CASSPEQGTRGYTF.